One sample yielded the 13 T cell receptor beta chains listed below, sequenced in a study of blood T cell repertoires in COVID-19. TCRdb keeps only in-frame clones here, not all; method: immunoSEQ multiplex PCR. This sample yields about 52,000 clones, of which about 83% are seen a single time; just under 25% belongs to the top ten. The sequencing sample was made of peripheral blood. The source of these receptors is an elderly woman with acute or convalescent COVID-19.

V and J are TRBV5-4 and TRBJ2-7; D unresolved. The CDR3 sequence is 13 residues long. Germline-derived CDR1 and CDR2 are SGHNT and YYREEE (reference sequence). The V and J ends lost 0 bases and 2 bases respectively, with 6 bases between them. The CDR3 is CASSLDTTYEQYF. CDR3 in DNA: TGTGCCAGCAGCTTGGACACGACCTACGAGCAGTACTTC.

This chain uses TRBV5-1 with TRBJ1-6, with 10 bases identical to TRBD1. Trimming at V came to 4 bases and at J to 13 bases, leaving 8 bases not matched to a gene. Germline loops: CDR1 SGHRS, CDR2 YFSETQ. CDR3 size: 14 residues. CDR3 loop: CASSKGQGNFPLHF. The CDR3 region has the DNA TGCGCCAGCAGCAAGGGACAGGGGAATTTCCCCCTCCACTTT.

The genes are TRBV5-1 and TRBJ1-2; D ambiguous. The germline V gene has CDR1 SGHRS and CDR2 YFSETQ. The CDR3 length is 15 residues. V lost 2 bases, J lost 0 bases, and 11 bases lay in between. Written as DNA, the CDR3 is TGCGCCAGCAGCTTCCGTTCTCCAGCTAACTATGGCTACACCTTC. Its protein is CASSFRSPANYGYTF.

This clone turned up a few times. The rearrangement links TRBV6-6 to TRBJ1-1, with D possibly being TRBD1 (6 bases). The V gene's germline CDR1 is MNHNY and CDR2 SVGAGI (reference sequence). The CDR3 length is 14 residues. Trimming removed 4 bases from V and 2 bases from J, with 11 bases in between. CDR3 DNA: TGTGCCAGCAGTTCCGGACAGTTAAACACTGAAGCTTTCTTT. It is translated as CASSSGQLNTEAFF.

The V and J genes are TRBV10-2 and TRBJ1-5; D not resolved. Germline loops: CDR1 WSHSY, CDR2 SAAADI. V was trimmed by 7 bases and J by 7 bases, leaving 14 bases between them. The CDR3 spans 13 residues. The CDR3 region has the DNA TGCGCCAGCACTCTGGGAGGGAACCAGCCCCAGCATTTT. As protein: CASTLGGNQPQHF.

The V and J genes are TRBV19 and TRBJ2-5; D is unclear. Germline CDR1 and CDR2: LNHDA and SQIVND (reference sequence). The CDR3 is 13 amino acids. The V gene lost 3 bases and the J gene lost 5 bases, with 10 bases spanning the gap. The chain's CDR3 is CASSIRVRETQYF. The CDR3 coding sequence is TGTGCCAGTAGTATCCGGGTCCGGGAGACCCAGTACTTC.

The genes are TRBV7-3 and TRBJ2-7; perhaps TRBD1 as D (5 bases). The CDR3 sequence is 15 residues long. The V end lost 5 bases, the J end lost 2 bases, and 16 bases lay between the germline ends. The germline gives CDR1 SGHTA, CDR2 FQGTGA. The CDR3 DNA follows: TGTGCCAGCAGCCGAAGGTTGACAGCAGCCTACGAGCAGTACTTC. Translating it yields CASSRRLTAAYEQYF.

The CDR3 DNA reads TGCAGTGCTTTCCTCACAGATACGCAGTATTTT. Its protein product is CSAFLTDTQYF. The chain combines TRBV20-1 with TRBJ2-3; D gene uncertain. The CDR3 sequence is 11 residues long. In germline, CDR1 is DFQATT, CDR2 SNEGSKA (reference sequence). V lost 5 bases to trimming and J lost 2 bases, with 5 bases between them.

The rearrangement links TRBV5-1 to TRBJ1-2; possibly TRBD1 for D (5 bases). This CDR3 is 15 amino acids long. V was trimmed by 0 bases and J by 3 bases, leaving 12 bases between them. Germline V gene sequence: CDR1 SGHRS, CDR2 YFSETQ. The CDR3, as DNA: TGCGCCAGCAGCTTGGGGTACAGGTCTGACTATGGCTACACCTTC. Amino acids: CASSLGYRSDYGYTF.

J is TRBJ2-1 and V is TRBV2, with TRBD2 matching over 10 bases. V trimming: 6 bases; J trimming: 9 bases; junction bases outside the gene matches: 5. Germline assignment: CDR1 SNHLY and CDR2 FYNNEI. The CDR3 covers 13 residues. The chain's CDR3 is CASRGLAGGEQFF. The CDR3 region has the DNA TGTGCCAGCAGGGGATTAGCGGGAGGTGAGCAGTTCTTC.

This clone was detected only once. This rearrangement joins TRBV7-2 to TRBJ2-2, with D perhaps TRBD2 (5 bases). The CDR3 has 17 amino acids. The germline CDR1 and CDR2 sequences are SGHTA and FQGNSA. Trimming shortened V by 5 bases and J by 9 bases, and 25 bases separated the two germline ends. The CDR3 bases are TGTGCCAGCAGCAAAGGACTTGTGGTACCCCTTTTTTGGGAGCTGTTTTTT. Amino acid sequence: CASSKGLVVPLFWELFF.

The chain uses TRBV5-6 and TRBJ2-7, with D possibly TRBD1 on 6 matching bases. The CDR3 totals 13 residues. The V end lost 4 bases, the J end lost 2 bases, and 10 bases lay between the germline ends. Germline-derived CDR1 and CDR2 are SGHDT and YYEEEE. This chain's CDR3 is CASSQDSTYEQYF. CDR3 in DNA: TGTGCCAGCAGCCAGGACAGTACCTACGAGCAGTACTTC. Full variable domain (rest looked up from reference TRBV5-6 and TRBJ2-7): DAGVTQSPTHLIKTRGQQVTLRCSPKSGHDTVSWYQQALGQGPQFIFQYYEEEERQRGNFPDRFSGHQFPNYSSELNVNALLLGDSALYLCASSQDSTYEQYFGPGTRLTVT.

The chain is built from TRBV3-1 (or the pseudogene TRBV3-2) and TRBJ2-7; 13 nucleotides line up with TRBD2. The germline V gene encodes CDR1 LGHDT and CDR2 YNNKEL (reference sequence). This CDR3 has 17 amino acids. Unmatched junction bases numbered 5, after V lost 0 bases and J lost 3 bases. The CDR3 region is CASSQDLWTSGGYEQYF. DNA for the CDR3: TGTGCCAGCAGCCAAGACCTATGGACTAGCGGGGGCTACGAGCAGTACTTC.